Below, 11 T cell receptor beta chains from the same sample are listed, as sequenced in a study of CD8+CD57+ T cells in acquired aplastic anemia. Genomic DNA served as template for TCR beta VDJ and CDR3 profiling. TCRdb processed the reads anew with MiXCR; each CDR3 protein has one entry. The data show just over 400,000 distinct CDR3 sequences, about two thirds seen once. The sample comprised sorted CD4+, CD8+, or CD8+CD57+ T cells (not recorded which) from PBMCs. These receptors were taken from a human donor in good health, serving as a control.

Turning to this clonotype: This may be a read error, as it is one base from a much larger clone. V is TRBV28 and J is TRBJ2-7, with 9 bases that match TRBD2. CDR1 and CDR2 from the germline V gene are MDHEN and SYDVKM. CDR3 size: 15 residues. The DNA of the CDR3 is TGTGCCCGCAGTTCCGTAGCGGGGGTTTCCTACGAGCAGTACTTC. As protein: CARSSVAGVSYEQYF.

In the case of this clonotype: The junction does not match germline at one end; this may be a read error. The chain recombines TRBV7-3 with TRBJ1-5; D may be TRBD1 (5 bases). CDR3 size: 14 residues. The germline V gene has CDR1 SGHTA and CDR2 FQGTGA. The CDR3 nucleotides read TGCGCCAGCAGCTTGGGGCGGAACAATCAGCCCCAGCATTTT. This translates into CASSLGRNNQPQHF.

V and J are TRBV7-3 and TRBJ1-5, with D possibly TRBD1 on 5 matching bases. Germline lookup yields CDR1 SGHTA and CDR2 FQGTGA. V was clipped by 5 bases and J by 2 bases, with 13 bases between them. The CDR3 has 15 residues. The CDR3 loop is CASSIRVRGNQPQHF. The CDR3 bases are TGTGCCAGCAGCATAAGGGTCAGGGGCAATCAGCCCCAGCATTTT. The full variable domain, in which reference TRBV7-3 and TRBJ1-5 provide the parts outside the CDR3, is GAGVSQTPSNKVTEKGKYVELRCDPISGHTALYWYRQSLGQGPEFLIYFQGTGAADDSGLPNDRFFAVRPEGSVSTLKIQRTERGDSAVYLCASSIRVRGNQPQHFGDGTRLSIL.

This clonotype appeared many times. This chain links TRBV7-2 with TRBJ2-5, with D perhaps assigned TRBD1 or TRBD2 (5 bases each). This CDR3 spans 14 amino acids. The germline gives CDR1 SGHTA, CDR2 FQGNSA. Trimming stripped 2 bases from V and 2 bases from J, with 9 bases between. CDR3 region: CASSLKWGQETQYF. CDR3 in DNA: TGTGCCAGCAGCTTAAAGTGGGGGCAAGAGACCCAGTACTTC.

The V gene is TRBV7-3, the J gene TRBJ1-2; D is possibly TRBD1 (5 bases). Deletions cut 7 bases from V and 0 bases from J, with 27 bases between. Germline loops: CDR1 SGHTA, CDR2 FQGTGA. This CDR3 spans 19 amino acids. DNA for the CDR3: TGTGCCAGCACGGGGGGGGGAGCGGACGGGGTCGGGACTAACTATGGCTACACCTTC. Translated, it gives CASTGGGADGVGTNYGYTF. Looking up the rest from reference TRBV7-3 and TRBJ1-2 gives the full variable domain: GAGVSQTPSNKVTEKGKYVELRCDPISGHTALYWYRQSLGQGPEFLIYFQGTGAADDSGLPNDRFFAVRPEGSVSTLKIQRTERGDSAVYLCASTGGGADGVGTNYGYTFGSGTRLTVV.

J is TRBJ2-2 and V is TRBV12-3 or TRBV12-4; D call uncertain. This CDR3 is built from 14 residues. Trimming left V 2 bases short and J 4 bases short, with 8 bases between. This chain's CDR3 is CASSLQSSTGELFF. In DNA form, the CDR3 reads TGTGCCAGCAGTTTACAGAGTTCCACCGGGGAGCTGTTTTTT.

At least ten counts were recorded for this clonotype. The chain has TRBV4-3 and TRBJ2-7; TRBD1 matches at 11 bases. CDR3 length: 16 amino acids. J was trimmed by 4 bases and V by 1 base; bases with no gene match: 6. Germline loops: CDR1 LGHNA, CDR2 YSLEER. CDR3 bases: TGCGCCAGCAGCCAAGTAACCGGGACAGGGGGATACGAGCAGTACTTC. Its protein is CASSQVTGTGGYEQYF.

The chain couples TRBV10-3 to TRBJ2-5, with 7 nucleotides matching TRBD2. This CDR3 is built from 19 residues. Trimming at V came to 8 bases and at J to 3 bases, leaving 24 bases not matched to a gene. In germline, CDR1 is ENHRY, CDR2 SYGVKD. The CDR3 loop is CAILADSYNEGKGEETQYF. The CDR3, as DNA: TGTGCCATCCTAGCGGACTCCTACAATGAGGGGAAAGGGGAAGAGACCCAGTACTTC.

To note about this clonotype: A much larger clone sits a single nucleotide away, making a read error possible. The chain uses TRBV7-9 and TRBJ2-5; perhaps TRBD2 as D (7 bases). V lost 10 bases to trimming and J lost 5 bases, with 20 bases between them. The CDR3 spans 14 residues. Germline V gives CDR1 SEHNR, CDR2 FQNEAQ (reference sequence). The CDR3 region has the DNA TGTGCCATCTACGAGCGGGGCCAGGGGGAGACCCAGTACTTC. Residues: CAIYERGQGETQYF.

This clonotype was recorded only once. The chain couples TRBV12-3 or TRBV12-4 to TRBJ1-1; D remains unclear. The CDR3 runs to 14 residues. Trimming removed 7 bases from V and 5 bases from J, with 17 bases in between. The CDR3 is CASTPGPRKTEAFF. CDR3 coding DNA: TGTGCCAGCACACCAGGCCCCCGGAAAACTGAAGCTTTCTTT.

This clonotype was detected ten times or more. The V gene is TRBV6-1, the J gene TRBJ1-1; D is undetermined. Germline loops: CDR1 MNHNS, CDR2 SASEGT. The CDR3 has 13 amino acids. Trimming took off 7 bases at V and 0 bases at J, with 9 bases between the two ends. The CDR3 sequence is CASIKVLNTEAFF. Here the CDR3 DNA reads TGTGCCAGCATTAAGGTACTGAACACTGAAGCTTTCTTT.